This TCR beta chain was sequenced in a study of early T cells in non-severe SARS-CoV-2 infection. On the study more broadly: Chains from this unsorted whole-blood bulk RNA could not be paired.

Germline assignment: CDR1 DFQATT and CDR2 SNEGSKA (reference sequence). The CDR3 consists of 19 residues. Between the trimmed V and J ends, which lost 0 bases and 0 bases, there was a span of 24 bases. Regarding the study as a whole: VDJdb-based matching was biased toward anti-spike CD8 responses and missed private and CD4 specificities.

This clonotype was counted ten times or more. Its antigen is unknown. Molecules of cDNA were individually given unique molecular identifiers that were attached to them. TCRdb redid the calling of the 5' RACE reads with MiXCR, one entry per CDR3 protein. The sample includes some 60,000 distinct CDR3 sequences, less than 9.5% of them seen just once. The chain has TRBV20-1 and TRBJ2-7; weak D call: TRBD2 (6 bases). This receptor was obtained from an adult who was a healthcare worker with PCR-confirmed SARS-CoV-2 infection or an uninfected control (not recorded which). The sequenced sample consisted of whole blood. The CDR3 DNA follows: TGCAGTGCTAGAGATCGGGAGAGGTTGAGGGACCCCAGCTCCTACGAGCAGTACTTC. This sequence encodes CSARDRERLRDPSSYEQYF.